Listed here are 29 T cell receptor beta chains from one sample, sequenced in a study of blood T cell repertoires in COVID-19 (dated by TCRdb to 2018 to 2020). The receptor library was made with the immunoSEQ multiplex PCR assay. In its TCRdb copy, this immuneACCESS table keeps in-frame sequences only and misses some clones. Where compared with another copy, unresolved V genes explain less than half of these, and the others have no known cause. The sample yields more than 250,000 clones; 85% to 90% were counted once. The ten largest clones take up around 3.6% of the sample. Sequenced material: peripheral blood. These receptors all come from a man between 18 and 29 years old with active or convalescent COVID-19.

The chain employs TRBV28 and TRBJ2-1; 7 positions agree with TRBD1. Germline V gene sequence: CDR1 MDHEN, CDR2 SYDVKM. This CDR3 is 15 amino acids long. V lost 4 bases, J lost 2 bases, and 5 bases stayed unmatched. The CDR3 sequence: CASSSPTGTYNEQFF. The DNA for the CDR3 is TGTGCCAGCAGTTCCCCGACAGGGACCTACAATGAGCAGTTCTTC.

This chain joins TRBV7-9 and TRBJ1-4; D not resolved. In germline, CDR1 is SEHNR, CDR2 FQNEAQ (reference sequence). The CDR3 runs 12 residues. The V gene lost 7 bases and the J gene lost 7 bases, with 10 bases spanning the gap. Here the CDR3 reads CASTNSGEKLFF. The DNA of the CDR3 is TGTGCCAGCACCAACTCCGGTGAAAAACTGTTTTTT.

This clone was counted a few times. The rearrangement uses TRBV29-1 and TRBJ1-2; D is unclear. CDR3 length equals 16 residues. Germline loops: CDR1 SQVTM, CDR2 ANQGSEA. V shed 3 bases and J shed 4 bases, with 21 bases lying between them. The CDR3 region is CSVEPAGPKILYGYTF. Written as DNA, the CDR3 is TGCAGCGTTGAGCCCGCTGGGCCTAAGATCCTCTATGGCTACACCTTC.

The chain has TRBV5-1 and TRBJ2-7, with D perhaps matching TRBD1 (6 bases). Trimming stripped 4 bases from V and 4 bases from J, with 12 bases between. CDR3 length equals 13 residues. Germline values: CDR1 SGHRS, CDR2 YFSETQ. The CDR3 spells CASSNRERYEQYF. The CDR3 DNA sequence: TGCGCCAGCAGCAACAGGGAGAGGTACGAGCAGTACTTC.

V gene TRBV5-8 combines with J gene TRBJ1-2; no firm D call. Trimming shortened V by 2 bases and J by 3 bases, and 8 bases separated the two germline ends. Per germline, CDR1 SGHTS and CDR2 YDEGEE. The CDR3 loop spans 13 amino acids. As DNA, the CDR3 is TGTGCCAGCAGCTTTGGCCCAGACTATGGCTACACCTTC. Its protein is CASSFGPDYGYTF.

This clone has just a few counts. The V call is TRBV6-5, the J call TRBJ1-6, with D tentatively TRBD1 (6 bases). CDR1 and CDR2 from the germline V gene are MNHEY and SVGAGI. This CDR3 contains 14 residues. With 4 bases removed from V and 7 bases from J, the gap between germline ends came to 11 bases. The DNA of the CDR3 is TGTGCCAGCAGTTCTCTACAGGGAAATTCACCCCTCCACTTT. It is translated as CASSSLQGNSPLHF.

The V and J genes are TRBV3-1 (or the pseudogene TRBV3-2) and TRBJ2-2, with a weak D call TRBD1 (6 bases). CDR3 length: 12 residues. Germline CDR1 reads LGHDT; CDR2 reads YNNKEL (reference sequence). V lost 9 bases to trimming and J lost 7 bases, with 12 bases between them. The CDR3 sequence: CASWAGVGELFF. In nucleotides, the CDR3 is TGTGCCAGTTGGGCAGGGGTCGGGGAGCTGTTTTTT.

This chain uses TRBV9 with TRBJ2-1; D is uncertain. This CDR3 comprises 13 residues. V lost 0 bases to trimming and J lost 5 bases, with 6 bases between them. Germline lookup yields CDR1 SGDLS and CDR2 YYNGEE. This CDR3 reads CASSVAEHNEQFF. In DNA, the CDR3 is TGTGCCAGCAGCGTAGCTGAGCACAATGAGCAGTTCTTC.

A few counts support this clone. The chain employs TRBV2 and TRBJ1-2; no clear D gene. The CDR3 length is 10 residues. Germline loops: CDR1 SNHLY, CDR2 FYNNEI. Deletions cut 8 bases from V and 10 bases from J, with 11 bases between. The CDR3 bases are TGTGCCAGCTCTCCAGGTGACTACACCTTC. Translating it yields CASSPGDYTF.

The chain has TRBV19 and TRBJ2-3; 7 bases agree with TRBD2. J was trimmed by 5 bases and V by 3 bases; bases with no gene match: 11. This CDR3 region has 16 residues. Germline V gene sequence: CDR1 LNHDA, CDR2 SQIVND (reference sequence). CDR3 nucleotide sequence: TGTGCCAGTAGTATGTCGGGCGGGAGCCCGGTAGATACGCAGTATTTT. This encodes CASSMSGGSPVDTQYF.

The J gene is TRBJ1-2, the V gene TRBV27; 9 nucleotides line up with TRBD1. V was pared by 0 bases and J by 10 bases, with 6 bases of the junction left unmatched. The CDR3 extends over 14 amino acids. In germline, CDR1 is MNHEY, CDR2 SMNVEV (reference sequence). The CDR3 reads CASSLSTGGAVYTF. The CDR3, as DNA: TGTGCCAGCAGTTTATCTACAGGGGGCGCGGTCTACACCTTC.

This clone is a singleton in its sample. The V gene is TRBV19, the J gene TRBJ2-3, with a tentative D call TRBD2 (6 bases). CDR3 length: 14 residues. CDR1 LNHDA and CDR2 SQIVND come from the germline V gene (reference sequence). The germline V and J ends were trimmed by 6 bases and 0 bases, with 10 bases remaining between them. CDR3 protein: CASSPGLSTDTQYF. CDR3 DNA: TGTGCCAGTAGCCCGGGACTCAGCACAGATACGCAGTATTTT.

This clone has only one observation. The chain uses TRBV6-4 and TRBJ1-2; TRBD1 matches at 7 bases. CDR3 length: 16 amino acids. Per the germline V gene, CDR1 is MRHNA and CDR2 is SNTAGT. J lost 0 bases, V lost 10 bases, and 14 bases had no gene match. CDR3 in amino acids: CAKRLAGQDPNYGYTF. The CDR3 DNA reads as TGTGCCAAGAGGTTGGCAGGACAGGACCCTAACTATGGCTACACCTTC.

This clone was seen a few times. The rearrangement uses TRBV7-3 and TRBJ2-2; 9 nucleotides match TRBD2. CDR3 length equals 16 residues. The ends lost 2 bases at V and 1 base at J; junction bases unmatched: 2. Germline-derived CDR1 and CDR2 are SGHTA and FQGTGA. CDR3 region: CASSLSLAGNTGELFF. The CDR3 region has the DNA TGTGCCAGCAGCTTATCACTAGCGGGGAACACCGGGGAGCTGTTTTTT.

The rearrangement uses TRBV30 and TRBJ1-2, with D tentatively TRBD1 (5 bases). Trimming took 0 bases from V and 8 from J, leaving 13 bases between them. Germline V lookup: CDR1 GTSNPN, CDR2 SVGIG (reference sequence). There are 13 residues in the CDR3. This CDR3 is CAWSVWGDGGYTF. CDR3 DNA: TGTGCCTGGAGTGTATGGGGCGATGGAGGCTACACCTTC.

V and J are TRBV6-4 and TRBJ1-2; the D is unclear. This CDR3 is built from 13 residues. The V end was cut by 2 bases, the J end by 5 bases, with 9 bases between. Germline V gene lookup returns CDR1 MRHNA and CDR2 SNTAGT. This CDR3 reads CASSDSRGYGYTF. CDR3 DNA: TGTGCCAGCAGTGACAGCCGAGGGTATGGCTACACCTTC.

The chain's CDR3 is CASSDNGQFEDTEAFF. The CDR3, as DNA: TGTGCCAGCAGTGACAACGGACAGTTTGAGGACACTGAAGCTTTCTTT. The chain employs TRBV6-1 and TRBJ1-1; TRBD1 is a possible D gene (6 bases). V lost 3 bases to trimming and J lost 3 bases, with 17 bases between them. The germline V gene encodes CDR1 MNHNS and CDR2 SASEGT. The length of the CDR3 is 16 residues.

V usage is TRBV9 and J usage is TRBJ2-7; D is possibly TRBD2 (7 bases). The CDR3 is 15 residues long. Between the trimmed V and J ends, which lost 4 bases and 5 bases, there was a span of 19 bases. Germline loops: CDR1 SGDLS, CDR2 YYNGEE. CDR3 sequence reads: CASSSRGREIDEQYF. The CDR3 nucleotides read TGTGCCAGCAGCTCACGGGGGCGGGAGATCGACGAGCAGTACTTC.

The V call is TRBV15, the J call TRBJ2-1, with D unclear. Per germline, CDR1 LNHNV and CDR2 YYDKDF (reference sequence). Trimming removed 0 bases from V and 2 bases from J, with 14 bases in between. The CDR3 consists of 17 residues. The CDR3 is CATSRDTSAVPYNEQFF. CDR3 bases: TGTGCCACCAGCAGAGATACCAGTGCGGTTCCCTACAATGAGCAGTTCTTC.

V is TRBV2 and J is TRBJ1-1; 8 bases agree with TRBD1. V lost 6 bases and J lost 3; bases outside the gene matches: 3. From germline, CDR1 is SNHLY and CDR2 FYNNEI. The CDR3 loop spans 13 amino acids. The CDR3 region is CASRDRADTEAFF. CDR3 nucleotides: TGTGCCAGCAGGGACAGGGCGGACACTGAAGCTTTCTTT.

The chain links TRBV9 to TRBJ2-3; D gene uncertain. Trimming removed 2 bases at V and 5 bases at J, with 15 bases between. Germline assignment: CDR1 SGDLS and CDR2 YYNGEE. The CDR3 is made up of 15 amino acids. In DNA, the CDR3 is TGTGCCAGCAGCGTTCTCATGGCGCCGGGAGATACGCAGTATTTT. This codes for CASSVLMAPGDTQYF.

The chain uses TRBV18 and TRBJ2-2; possible D gene TRBD1, 6 bases. V was trimmed by 3 bases and J by 0 bases, leaving 11 bases between them. CDR3 size: 16 residues. Germline V CDR1 and CDR2: KGHSH, LQKENI. The CDR3 DNA sequence: TGTGCCAGCTCACCGAGGGACACGACGAACACCGGGGAGCTGTTTTTT. Residues: CASSPRDTTNTGELFF.

This clone has a single count. The V gene is TRBV6-5, the J gene TRBJ1-2; 7 nucleotides align to TRBD1. J gave up 4 bases and V 2 bases, and 10 bases lay outside the gene matches. The germline V gene encodes CDR1 MNHEY and CDR2 SVGAGI. The length of the CDR3 is 16 residues. The CDR3 DNA follows: TGTGCCAGCAGTTACGGAAGGGGGCGCGAAGTCTATGGCTACACCTTC. Its protein is CASSYGRGREVYGYTF.

This clone is a singleton in its sample. The chain combines TRBV2 with TRBJ1-2, with D maybe TRBD1 (5 bases). Germline V gene data show CDR1 as SNHLY and CDR2 as FYNNEI. V was shortened by 10 bases and J by 8 bases, with 20 bases between the two germline ends. The CDR3 runs to 13 residues. CDR3 region: CAKGRVSNGGYTF. CDR3 nucleotides: TGTGCCAAGGGCAGGGTTTCTAACGGAGGCTACACCTTC.

This chain joins TRBV6-5 and TRBJ1-1; 8 nucleotides align to TRBD1. The CDR3 is 13 residues long. The J segment lost 7 bases and the V segment lost 2 bases, leaving 3 bases of the junction unmatched. Germline values: CDR1 MNHEY, CDR2 SVGAGI. For the CDR3, the DNA is TGTGCCAGCAGTTACGACGGACAGGGTGAAGCTTTCTTT. Protein sequence: CASSYDGQGEAFF.

This chain connects TRBV5-1 to TRBJ1-1; D is unclear. The germline V gene has CDR1 SGHRS and CDR2 YFSETQ. V gave up 2 bases and J gave up 3 bases, with 5 bases separating them. The CDR3 totals 12 residues. CDR3 amino acids: CASSFGDTEAFF. CDR3 in DNA: TGCGCCAGCAGCTTCGGGGACACTGAAGCTTTCTTT.

This clone was observed a single time. The chain uses TRBV5-1 and TRBJ2-5, with 9 bases aligning to TRBD1. CDR1 and CDR2 from the germline V gene are SGHRS and YFSETQ. CDR3 length: 14 amino acids. V shed 0 bases, J shed 5 bases, and the junction held 2 bases outside the gene matches. The CDR3 here is CASSLDGTGETQYF. The DNA of the CDR3 is TGCGCCAGCAGCTTGGACGGGACAGGGGAGACCCAGTACTTC.

This chain uses TRBV7-9 with TRBJ2-3; D is unclear. The germline V and J ends were trimmed by 1 base and 2 bases, with 7 bases remaining between them. Germline assignment: CDR1 SEHNR and CDR2 FQNEAQ (reference sequence). The CDR3 totals 14 residues. This CDR3 is CASSLGATTDTQYF. The CDR3 bases are TGTGCCAGCAGCTTAGGGGCCACCACAGATACGCAGTATTTT. Full variable domain (remainder filled in from reference TRBV7-9 and TRBJ2-3): DTGVSQNPRHKITKRGQNVTFRCDPISEHNRLYWYRQTLGQGPEFLTYFQNEAQLEKSRLLSDRFSAERPKGSFSTLEIQRTEQGDSAMYLCASSLGATTDTQYFGPGTRLTVL.

The chain uses TRBV27 and TRBJ1-2, with 9 bases fitting TRBD1. Germline-derived CDR1 and CDR2 are MNHEY and SMNVEV (reference sequence). This CDR3 comprises 13 residues. Trimming cost V 3 bases and J 6 bases; bases outside gene matches: 2. The DNA of the CDR3 is TGTGCCAGCAGTTTCCGGACAGGGGATGGCTACACCTTC. This gives the protein CASSFRTGDGYTF.